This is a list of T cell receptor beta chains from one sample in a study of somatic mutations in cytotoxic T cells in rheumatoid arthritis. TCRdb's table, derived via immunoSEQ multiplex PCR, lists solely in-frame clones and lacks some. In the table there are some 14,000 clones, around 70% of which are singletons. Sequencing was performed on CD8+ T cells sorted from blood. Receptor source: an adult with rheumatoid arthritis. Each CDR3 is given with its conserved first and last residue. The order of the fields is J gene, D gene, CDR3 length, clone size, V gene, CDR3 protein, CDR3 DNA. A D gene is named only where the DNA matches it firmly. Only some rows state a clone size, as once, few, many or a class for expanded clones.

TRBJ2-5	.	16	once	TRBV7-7	CASSPDTTSGLETQYF	TGTGCCAGCAGCCCCGATACAACTTCAGGATTGGAGACCCAGTACTTC
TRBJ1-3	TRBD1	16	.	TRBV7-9	CASSYTGEDSGNTIYF	TGTGCCAGCAGCTATACAGGGGAGGACTCTGGAAACACCATATATTTT
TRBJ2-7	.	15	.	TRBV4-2	CASSRNYLNGDEQYF	TGTGCCAGCAGCCGAAACTACTTGAATGGCGACGAGCAGTACTTC
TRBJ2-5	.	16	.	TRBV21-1	CASRSSLDTFSETQYF	TGTGCCAGCAGGAGCAGTCTAGACACTTTCTCTGAGACCCAGTACTTC
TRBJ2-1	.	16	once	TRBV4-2	CASSQGRDGTYNEQFF	TGTGCCAGCAGCCAGGGTCGGGACGGTACCTACAATGAGCAGTTCTTC
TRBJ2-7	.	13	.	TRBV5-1	CASKDPGLYEQYF	TGCGCCAGCAAAGATCCCGGCCTCTACGAGCAGTACTTC
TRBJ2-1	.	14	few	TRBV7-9	CASSLVPGYNEQFF	TGTGCCAGCAGCTTAGTGCCAGGATACAATGAGCAGTTCTTC
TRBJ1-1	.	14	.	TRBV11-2	CASSLASMGGVAFF	TGTGCCAGCAGCTTAGCGAGCATGGGTGGAGTAGCTTTCTTT
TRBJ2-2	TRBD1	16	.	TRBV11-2	CASSFWTGGDTGELFF	TGTGCCAGCAGCTTTTGGACAGGGGGGGACACCGGGGAGCTGTTTTTT
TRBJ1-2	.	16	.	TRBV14	CASRGVGKEGDYGYTF	TGTGCCAGCAGAGGGGTCGGGAAAGAAGGAGACTATGGCTACACCTTC
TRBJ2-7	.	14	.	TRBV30	CAWVPMAGRYEQYF	TGTGCCTGGGTCCCCATGGCAGGCAGGTACGAGCAGTACTTC